The 32 T cell receptor beta chains reported below all come from one sample, sequenced in a study of blood T cells in healthy people across ages. Then a second PCR, running roughly 7 to 11 cycles, was carried out with a sample-barcoded 5' primer and a J-beta primer mix. TCRdb ran MiXCR on the 5' RACE reads and lists one entry per CDR3 protein. The data show 1.5 million to 2 million distinct CDR3 sequences, just under 50% seen once. The sample taken for sequencing was blood. The receptors shown here come from a woman in her forties in good health.

This clonotype was seen more than once but under ten times. In DNA form, the CDR3 reads TGCAGCGCCCACAGGGTCTCTCAAGAGACCCAGTACTTC. Its translation: CSAHRVSQETQYF. V is TRBV29-1 and J is TRBJ2-5; possibly TRBD1 for D (6 bases). The CDR3 is 13 amino acids. Per germline, CDR1 SQVTM and CDR2 ANQGSEA. V was clipped by 7 bases and J by 2 bases, with 14 bases between them.

The V call is TRBV7-2, the J call TRBJ2-3; 11 bases are a match to TRBD2. The germline V gene encodes CDR1 SGHTA and CDR2 FQGNSA. The CDR3 spans 15 residues. Trimming removed 7 bases from V and 4 bases from J; junction bases left unmatched: 7. CDR3 amino acids: CASIRLAGGADTQYF. Here the CDR3 DNA reads TGTGCCAGCATAAGGCTAGCGGGGGGTGCAGATACGCAGTATTTT.

The DNA of the CDR3 is TGTGCCAGCATATTGGAGGCCAACGTCCTGACTTTC. Residues: CASILEANVLTF. The chain links TRBV6-6 to TRBJ2-6; unclear D gene. V was clipped by 7 bases and J by 6 bases, with 7 bases between them. The CDR3 has 12 amino acids. Germline CDR1 MNHNY, CDR2 SVGAGI (reference sequence).

This chain connects TRBV5-1 to TRBJ2-5; 9 bases align to TRBD1. The germline gives CDR1 SGHRS, CDR2 YFSETQ. V lost 8 bases, J lost 1 base, and 6 bases stayed unmatched. The CDR3 extends over 14 amino acids. The CDR3 DNA reads as TGCGCCAGTAGGACAGGGGACCGCCAAGAGACCCAGTACTTC. It is translated as CASRTGDRQETQYF.

The gene calls are TRBV6-2 or TRBV6-3 and TRBJ2-4; D call uncertain. The CDR3 runs 15 residues. The V gene lost 2 bases and the J gene lost 3 bases, with 11 bases spanning the gap. Per germline, CDR1 MNHEY and CDR2 SVGEGT. CDR3 sequence (DNA): TGTGCCAGCAGTTACCCCCAGGACGGCAAAAACATTCAGTACTTC. Translating gives CASSYPQDGKNIQYF.

The CDR3 bases are TGCAGCGTCCAGCGGGGGACCCCGGGAACGCAGTATTTT. This gives the protein CSVQRGTPGTQYF. The chain is built from TRBV29-1 and TRBJ2-3; 8 bases agree with TRBD2. The CDR3 is 13 amino acids. Per the germline V gene, CDR1 is SQVTM and CDR2 is ANQGSEA. Trimming removed 6 bases from V and 9 bases from J; junction bases left unmatched: 11.

This clonotype was counted between two and nine times. The chain uses TRBV28 and TRBJ2-7; no firm D call. V lost 5 bases to trimming and J lost 3 bases, with 17 bases between them. The CDR3 covers 15 residues. The germline V gene encodes CDR1 MDHEN and CDR2 SYDVKM. The CDR3 DNA follows: TGTGCCAGCAGTCCGTCTCCGGGTCTTTTCTACGAGCAGTACTTC. This sequence encodes CASSPSPGLFYEQYF.

The V gene is TRBV28, the J gene TRBJ2-7; D is ambiguous. The germline V gene has CDR1 MDHEN and CDR2 SYDVKM. The V and J ends lost 5 bases and 1 base respectively, with 9 bases between them. This CDR3 spans 13 amino acids. This CDR3 is CASSPKWSYEQYF. In DNA form, the CDR3 reads TGTGCCAGCAGTCCCAAGTGGTCCTACGAGCAGTACTTC.

V usage is TRBV6-6 and J usage is TRBJ2-2, with 8 nucleotides matching TRBD1. The J segment lost 6 bases and the V segment lost 6 bases, leaving 9 bases of the junction unmatched. This CDR3 comprises 15 residues. Germline CDR1 and CDR2: MNHNY and SVGAGI (reference sequence). CDR3 sequence (DNA): TGTGCCAGCAGAAGTAGACAGGGGCAGGCCGGGGAGCTGTTTTTT. This sequence encodes CASRSRQGQAGELFF.

This clonotype has more than one count but fewer than ten. This rearrangement joins TRBV3-1 to TRBJ2-1, with 8 bases fitting TRBD2. The CDR3 totals 16 residues. J gave up 6 bases and V 4 bases, and 11 bases lay outside the gene matches. The germline V gene encodes CDR1 LGHDT and CDR2 YNNKEL (reference sequence). CDR3 sequence reads: CASSPLPSGRTNEQFF. CDR3 nucleotides: TGTGCCAGCAGCCCCTTGCCCAGCGGGAGAACCAATGAGCAGTTCTTC.

This clonotype was picked up many times. The V and J genes are TRBV20-1 and TRBJ2-3; D is perhaps TRBD1 (6 bases). Germline values: CDR1 DFQATT, CDR2 SNEGSKA (reference sequence). Trimming cost V 3 bases and J 0 bases, with 7 bases left between them. The CDR3 is 13 amino acids. The CDR3: CSARDSSTDTQYF. CDR3 nucleotide sequence: TGCAGTGCTAGGGACAGTAGCACAGATACGCAGTATTTT.

V and J are TRBV9 and TRBJ1-1; perhaps TRBD1 as D (5 bases). Per germline, CDR1 SGDLS and CDR2 YYNGEE. V gave up 0 bases and J gave up 5 bases, with 14 bases separating them. The CDR3 is 15 residues long. The CDR3 nucleotides are TGTGCCAGCAGCGTAGAACTACGGGGGGGGACTGAAGCTTTCTTT. Translated, it gives CASSVELRGGTEAFF.

The rearrangement uses TRBV6-5 and TRBJ2-3; D is possibly TRBD1 (6 bases). CDR3 length equals 15 residues. The germline V gene encodes CDR1 MNHEY and CDR2 SVGAGI. V gave up 5 bases and J gave up 4 bases, with 16 bases separating them. The CDR3 loop is CASSTQGVWADTQYF. The DNA of the CDR3 is TGTGCCAGCAGTACACAGGGAGTTTGGGCAGATACGCAGTATTTT.

This clonotype has only a few counts. The rearrangement links TRBV12-3 or TRBV12-4 to TRBJ2-4; TRBD2 is a possible D gene (6 bases). Trimming stripped 6 bases from V and 8 bases from J, with 20 bases between. This CDR3 is built from 15 residues. The CDR3 region is CASSQAAGMQDIQYF. CDR3 DNA sequence: TGTGCCAGCAGCCAGGCCGCGGGAATGCAGGACATTCAGTACTTC.

The chain recombines TRBV7-2 with TRBJ1-5; D not resolved. CDR1 and CDR2 from the germline V gene are SGHTA and FQGNSA. The CDR3 is made up of 13 amino acids. The V gene lost 1 base and the J gene lost 7 bases, with 8 bases spanning the gap. CDR3 amino acids: CASSLVHLQPQHF. The CDR3, as DNA: TGTGCCAGCAGCTTAGTACACCTCCAGCCCCAGCATTTT. Complete variable domain (other parts from reference TRBV7-2 and TRBJ1-5): GAGVSQSPSNKVTEKGKDVELRCDPISGHTALYWYRQSLGQGLEFLIYFQGNSAPDKSGLPSDRFSAERTGGSVSTLTIQRTQQEDSAVYLCASSLVHLQPQHFGDGTRLSIL.

Details on this clonotype: A much larger clonotype is one base distant, so this may be a read error. The chain uses TRBV20-1 and TRBJ2-1; 14 bases fit TRBD2. The CDR3 is 14 amino acids. Germline values: CDR1 DFQATT, CDR2 SNEGSKA (reference sequence). CDR3 in DNA: TGCAGTCCCGAGGGACTAGCGGGGGACAATGTGCAGTTCTTC. Translated, it gives CSPEGLAGDNVQFF.

The rearrangement joins TRBV25-1 to TRBJ1-6, with 8 bases fitting TRBD1. There are 13 residues in the CDR3. V lost 4 bases and J lost 10; bases outside the gene matches: 3. The germline gives CDR1 MGHDK, CDR2 SYGVNS. Written as DNA, the CDR3 is TGTGCCAGCAGTGGGGACAGGCTATCACCCCTCCACTTT. It codes for CASSGDRLSPLHF.

Only a few counts were recorded for this clonotype. J is TRBJ2-5 and V is TRBV20-1; no clear D gene. The J call may be wrong; the DNA end is better matched by TRBJ2-7. The CDR3 is made up of 13 amino acids. Germline V gives CDR1 DFQATT, CDR2 SNEGSKA (reference sequence). CDR3 region: CSASWGLTYEQYF. CDR3 DNA: TGCAGTGCTAGTTGGGGTTTGACCTACGAGCAGTACTTC.

The V call is TRBV13, the J call TRBJ2-3; TRBD2 matches at 12 bases. Losses at the gene ends were 7 bases for V and 5 bases for J; bases not matched to a gene: 10. The CDR3 totals 16 residues. Germline CDR1 and CDR2: PRHDT and FYEKMQ (reference sequence). The CDR3 protein is CASNDLAGGQGDTQYF. In DNA form, the CDR3 reads TGTGCCAGCAACGATCTAGCGGGGGGGCAGGGAGATACGCAGTATTTT.

V is TRBV19 and J is TRBJ1-1; D uncertain. Germline V gene lookup returns CDR1 LNHDA and CDR2 SQIVND (reference sequence). This CDR3 spans 12 amino acids. V dropped 7 bases and J dropped 8 bases, with 14 bases sitting between them. The CDR3 reads CASTLGRKEAFF. The CDR3 DNA reads TGTGCCAGTACCCTAGGGCGTAAAGAAGCTTTCTTT.

This chain links TRBV11-2 with TRBJ1-2; tentative D call: TRBD1 (5 bases). The germline V and J ends were trimmed by 1 base and 6 bases, with 12 bases remaining between them. Germline values: CDR1 SGHAT, CDR2 FQNNGV. The CDR3 contains 14 residues. CDR3 region: CASSLGGELDGYTF. In DNA form, the CDR3 reads TGTGCCAGCAGCTTAGGGGGGGAGCTGGATGGCTACACCTTC.

The chain recombines TRBV20-1 with TRBJ2-1; TRBD2 aligns across 13 bases. This CDR3 is built from 16 residues. V was pared by 5 bases and J by 5 bases, with 9 bases of the junction left unmatched. Germline V gene lookup returns CDR1 DFQATT and CDR2 SNEGSKA (reference sequence). The CDR3 is CSAETGTSGVHNEQFF. The CDR3 DNA reads as TGCAGTGCTGAAACCGGGACTAGCGGGGTTCACAATGAGCAGTTCTTC.

This clonotype has just a few counts. The chain recombines TRBV7-9 with TRBJ2-7; 8 nucleotides align to TRBD2. This CDR3 comprises 15 residues. Per the germline V gene, CDR1 is SEHNR and CDR2 is FQNEAQ (reference sequence). The junction had 8 bases not matched to a gene; V was cut back by 5 bases and J by 2 bases. This chain's CDR3 is CASSPTSGRAYEQYF. The DNA for the CDR3 is TGTGCCAGCAGCCCAACTAGCGGACGGGCCTACGAGCAGTACTTC.

The rearrangement uses TRBV6-6 and TRBJ2-1, with D possibly TRBD1 on 6 matching bases. The CDR3 loop spans 15 amino acids. Germline lookup yields CDR1 MNHNY and CDR2 SVGAGI (reference sequence). Between the trimmed V and J ends, which lost 6 bases and 3 bases, there was a span of 15 bases. CDR3 nucleotides: TGTGCCAGCAGGCCTAATCAGGGGATCTACAATGAGCAGTTCTTC. As protein: CASRPNQGIYNEQFF.

This sequence joins TRBV19 and TRBJ1-2; no definite D call. CDR1 and CDR2 (germline): LNHDA, SQIVND (reference sequence). The CDR3 totals 14 residues. V lost 6 bases to trimming and J lost 2 bases, with 13 bases between them. CDR3 sequence (DNA): TGTGCCAGTAGCCACAGAGGAAGAAACTATGGCTACACCTTC. Translated, it gives CASSHRGRNYGYTF.

About this clonotype itself: A much larger clone lies one base from this, so it may be a read error. The V and J genes are TRBV7-2 and TRBJ2-5; TRBD2 might be the D (5 bases). CDR3 length equals 14 residues. V shed 2 bases and J shed 11 bases, with 18 bases lying between them. The germline V gene encodes CDR1 SGHTA and CDR2 FQGNSA. The CDR3: CASSLRGEYNEQYF. The CDR3 DNA reads TGTGCCAGCAGCTTACGGGGAGAGTACAATGAGCAGTACTTC.

This clonotype was detected a few times. The chain links TRBV28 to TRBJ2-5; D unresolved. The V end was cut by 4 bases, the J end by 3 bases, with 9 bases between. Per germline, CDR1 MDHEN and CDR2 SYDVKM. The CDR3 is made up of 13 amino acids. The CDR3 sequence is CASSSDLKETQYF. The CDR3 DNA follows: TGTGCCAGCAGTTCGGACCTAAAAGAGACCCAGTACTTC.

This clonotype has only a few counts. The rearrangement joins TRBV20-1 to TRBJ2-7; D not resolved. Germline assignment: CDR1 DFQATT and CDR2 SNEGSKA (reference sequence). V was shortened by 1 base and J by 2 bases, with 6 bases between the two germline ends. CDR3 length: 12 residues. CDR3: CSARAGTYEQYF. CDR3 coding DNA: TGCAGTGCTAGAGCGGGTACCTACGAGCAGTACTTC.

This clonotype came up a few times. The V call is TRBV5-1, the J call TRBJ2-5, with TRBD1 matching over 9 bases. Germline loops: CDR1 SGHRS, CDR2 YFSETQ. Losses at the gene ends were 4 bases for V and 11 bases for J; bases not matched to a gene: 15. The CDR3 totals 15 residues. CDR3 sequence: CASSATQGAIEEQYF. Here the CDR3 DNA reads TGCGCCAGCAGCGCCACACAGGGGGCAATAGAGGAGCAGTACTTC. Looking up the rest from reference TRBV5-1 and TRBJ2-5 gives the full variable domain: KAGVTQTPRYLIKTRGQQVTLSCSPISGHRSVSWYQQTPGQGLQFLFEYFSETQRNKGNFPGRFSGRQFSNSRSEMNVSTLELGDSALYLCASSATQGAIEEQYFGPGTRLLVL.

This clonotype was recorded at least ten times. This chain uses TRBV18 with TRBJ2-3, with 7 bases lining up with TRBD2. This CDR3 contains 15 residues. Germline assignment: CDR1 KGHSH and CDR2 LQKENI. The V and J ends lost 4 bases and 6 bases, in that order; junction bases with no gene match: 10. CDR3 region: CASSLGRGSADTQYF. CDR3 sequence (DNA): TGTGCCAGCTCACTTGGGCGGGGGAGTGCTGATACGCAGTATTTT.

The chain links TRBV7-2 to TRBJ1-2; no firm D call. CDR3 length equals 15 residues. Germline assignment: CDR1 SGHTA and CDR2 FQGNSA. The V gene lost 6 bases and the J gene lost 8 bases, with 22 bases spanning the gap. The CDR3 region is CASRDATGFWGGYTF. Here the CDR3 DNA reads TGTGCCAGCAGGGACGCAACGGGCTTTTGGGGAGGCTACACCTTC.

The chain joins TRBV27 to TRBJ1-2; D is unresolved. Trimming stripped 2 bases from V and 2 bases from J, with 12 bases between. Looked up from germline, CDR1 is MNHEY and CDR2 is SMNVEV (reference sequence). There are 15 residues in the CDR3. CDR3 sequence (DNA): TGTGCCAGCAGTTTAGGGCAGCCTCAAAACTATGGCTACACCTTC. Translating gives CASSLGQPQNYGYTF.